The 15 T cell receptor beta chains listed next were all sequenced from one sample in a study of blood T cell repertoires in COVID-19. The repertoire was sequenced with immunoSEQ multiplex PCR; TCRdb's copy has only in-frame clones and lacks some. The table records 350,000 or so clones, 92% of them present only once. Sequences were obtained from PBMCs or T cells enriched from blood (not recorded which). The receptors were sampled from a woman between 25 and 40 years old who had recovered from COVID-19.

The genes are TRBV2 and TRBJ1-5; TRBD1 matches at 10 bases. Germline CDR1 is SNHLY and CDR2 is FYNNEI. J lost 5 bases, V lost 6 bases, and 4 bases had no gene match. This CDR3 has 14 residues. CDR3 sequence reads: CASRDGQGDQPQHF. The CDR3, as DNA: TGTGCCAGCAGGGACGGACAGGGGGATCAGCCCCAGCATTTT.

This chain links TRBV30 with TRBJ1-2, with 10 bases lining up with TRBD1. V shed 7 bases, J shed 4 bases, and the junction held 9 bases outside the gene matches. CDR3 length equals 14 residues. Germline loops: CDR1 GTSNPN, CDR2 SVGIG (reference sequence). The CDR3 sequence is CASTNRDRGYGYTF. The DNA for the CDR3 is TGTGCCTCTACGAACCGGGACAGGGGCTATGGCTACACCTTC.

The chain couples TRBV18 to TRBJ1-3, with D maybe TRBD1 (5 bases). The CDR3 sequence is 18 residues long. CDR1 KGHSH and CDR2 LQKENI come from the germline V gene. Trimming pared 4 bases from V and 2 bases from J, leaving 21 bases between. The CDR3 region has the DNA TGTGCCAGCTCACTGATCGGTTCCCAAGCAGGGACTGGAAACACCATATATTTT. Its protein product is CASSLIGSQAGTGNTIYF.

In DNA form, the CDR3 reads TGCGCCAGCAGCTTGGAGGGAGTCTGGGCCAACGTCCTGACTTTC. Its protein is CASSLEGVWANVLTF. The gene calls are TRBV5-1 and TRBJ2-6; D might be TRBD2 (5 bases). The germline V and J ends were trimmed by 0 bases and 5 bases, with 9 bases remaining between them. The V gene's germline CDR1 is SGHRS and CDR2 YFSETQ. This CDR3 spans 15 amino acids.

The chain carries TRBV7-9 and TRBJ2-5; TRBD2 aligns across 9 bases. The CDR3 sequence is 16 residues long. J lost 5 bases, V lost 4 bases, and 11 bases had no gene match. Germline V gives CDR1 SEHNR, CDR2 FQNEAQ (reference sequence). CDR3 in DNA: TGTGCCAGCAGCTCGGAGTTGACCAGCGGGAGGGAGACCCAGTACTTC. This codes for CASSSELTSGRETQYF.

Written as DNA, the CDR3 is TGTGCCAGCAGTTCGGGACAGGGTCAGTTCGGTGAAAAACTGTTTTTT. Encoded protein: CASSSGQGQFGEKLFF. This chain joins TRBV6-5 and TRBJ1-4, with 9 bases that match TRBD1. The germline gives CDR1 MNHEY, CDR2 SVGAGI. The junction had 10 bases not matched to a gene; V was cut back by 4 bases and J by 7 bases. This CDR3 is 16 amino acids long.

This clone has only one observation. This chain joins TRBV7-9 and TRBJ1-1; the D gene is possibly TRBD1 (5 bases). Germline V gives CDR1 SEHNR, CDR2 FQNEAQ (reference sequence). The CDR3 spans 12 residues. V was pared by 1 base and J by 7 bases, with 7 bases between. DNA of the CDR3: TGTGCCAGCAGCTTAGGGGGGGTTGAAGCTTTCTTT. It translates to CASSLGGVEAFF.

In this sample, this clone turned up once. The chain links TRBV19 to TRBJ1-5; 8 nucleotides match TRBD1. The CDR3 has 16 residues. Unmatched junction bases numbered 15, after V lost 3 bases and J lost 11 bases. Germline loops: CDR1 LNHDA, CDR2 SQIVND (reference sequence). CDR3 nucleotides: TGTGCCAGTAGTATGGGGGGACAGGCTCGGACATCAGCCCAGCATTTT. It specifies CASSMGGQARTSAQHF.

The rearrangement links TRBV27 to TRBJ2-7; 11 nucleotides line up with TRBD2. The V segment lost 6 bases and the J segment 2 bases; nucleotides outside the gene matches: 0. CDR3 length: 13 residues. Germline assignment: CDR1 MNHEY and CDR2 SMNVEV (reference sequence). The CDR3 DNA reads TGTGCCAGCAGACTAGCGGGGGCCTACGAGCAGTACTTC. Encoded protein: CASRLAGAYEQYF.

V gene TRBV11-2 combines with J gene TRBJ2-5; 9 bases fit TRBD1. Per germline, CDR1 SGHAT and CDR2 FQNNGV. The CDR3 sequence is 15 residues long. The V and J ends lost 3 bases and 5 bases, in that order; junction bases with no gene match: 7. CDR3 residues: CASSFGPGQGETQYF. CDR3 coding DNA: TGTGCCAGCAGCTTCGGACCGGGACAGGGCGAGACCCAGTACTTC.

The V gene is TRBV10-3, the J gene TRBJ2-3; D is unclear. This CDR3 comprises 11 residues. V was pared by 10 bases and J by 0 bases, with 5 bases between. Germline lookup yields CDR1 ENHRY and CDR2 SYGVKD. The chain's CDR3 is CASTSTDTQYF. The DNA for the CDR3 is TGTGCCAGCACTAGCACAGATACGCAGTATTTT.

The chain has TRBV3-1 (or the pseudogene TRBV3-2) and TRBJ1-2; the D is unclear. CDR1 and CDR2 (germline): LGHDT, YNNKEL (reference sequence). There are 14 residues in the CDR3. V dropped 0 bases and J dropped 4 bases, with 9 bases sitting between them. In DNA, the CDR3 is TGTGCCAGCAGCCAAGATATACAGTCCTATGGCTACACCTTC. This gives the protein CASSQDIQSYGYTF.

The V and J genes are TRBV11-2 and TRBJ2-5; D may be TRBD2 (5 bases). Trimming removed 2 bases at V and 2 bases at J, with 12 bases between. The V gene's germline CDR1 is SGHAT and CDR2 FQNNGV. CDR3 length equals 15 residues. The CDR3 bases are TGTGCCAGCAGCTTAACCGGGGAGTCTCAAGAGACCCAGTACTTC. Its protein product is CASSLTGESQETQYF.

The J gene is TRBJ2-5, the V gene TRBV7-8; D could derive from TRBD1 or TRBD2 (5 bases each). This CDR3 is built from 14 residues. Germline values: CDR1 SGHVS, CDR2 FQNEAQ. The V end lost 5 bases, the J end lost 4 bases, and 14 bases lay between the germline ends. The CDR3 loop is CASSRGQGSETQYF. In DNA form, the CDR3 reads TGTGCCAGCAGCCGAGGGCAGGGATCAGAGACCCAGTACTTC.

The rearrangement uses TRBV5-6 and TRBJ1-3, with D unclear. Germline V gene sequence: CDR1 SGHDT, CDR2 YYEEEE. V was clipped by 1 base and J by 0 bases, with 5 bases between them. There are 14 residues in the CDR3. CDR3 in amino acids: CASSLSDSGNTIYF. CDR3 in DNA: TGTGCCAGCAGCTTGTCAGACTCTGGAAACACCATATATTTT. Together with reference TRBV5-6 and TRBJ1-3, the CDR3 gives the full variable domain: DAGVTQSPTHLIKTRGQQVTLRCSPKSGHDTVSWYQQALGQGPQFIFQYYEEEERQRGNFPDRFSGHQFPNYSSELNVNALLLGDSALYLCASSLSDSGNTIYFGEGSWLTVV.